This T cell receptor beta chain was identified in a study of T cells in Graves' hyperthyroidism and ophthalmopathy. Researchers amplified the TCR beta CDR3 regions from RNA transcripts. RT-PCR in the first round (using the HTBI primer set) targeted the TCR CDR3. TCRdb processed the multiplex PCR reads anew with MiXCR; each CDR3 protein has one entry. The data contain approximately 360,000 distinct CDR3 sequences, roughly 14% of them singletons. The source of this sequence is a woman under 30 with Graves' hyperthyroidism that later progressed to Graves' ophthalmopathy. The sequenced sample consisted of blood.

The DNA of the CDR3 is TGTGCCAGTAGTAGCGCCGGGACTTGGAGAGCCAACGTCCTGACTTTC. Translation: CASSSAGTWRANVLTF. V and J are TRBV11-2 and TRBJ2-6; possibly TRBD2 for D (6 bases). The CDR3 is made up of 16 amino acids. V was shortened by 9 bases and J by 7 bases, with 22 bases between the two germline ends. The germline V gene encodes CDR1 SGHAT and CDR2 FQNNGV.